Described below is a single T cell receptor (beta chain) sequence and its context. This entry is derived from a study of cytomegalovirus exposure and HLA in healthy donors. The wider study: Around 200 million T cells yielded 120 million or so unique TCR beta sequences, as an earlier analysis found.

This CDR3 is built from 15 residues. V lost 1 base and J lost 3, with 13 bases in between. CDR1 SGDLS and CDR2 YYNGEE come from the germline V gene. Use of 60 Vbeta and 13 Jbeta primers characterized the PCR. Clones were sequenced by immunoSEQ multiplex PCR, and TCRdb holds only the in-frame ones, with some missing. The sample lists tens of thousands of clones, 70% occurring once. This clonotype was sampled from an older woman in good health and CMV-seropositive. The genes are TRBV9 and TRBJ1-1; D is ambiguous. Sequenced sample: PBMCs. As DNA, the CDR3 is TGTGCCAGCAGCGTACTCATGGGCGGGGACACTGAAGCTTTCTTT. Translated, it gives CASSVLMGGDTEAFF.